The present TCR beta chain was sequenced within a study of T-cell memory formation after mild COVID-19. Findings and limits, study-wide: Detection of some responders pre-infection suggested pre-existing cross-reactive memory T cells participated. Contracting CD4+ clones were located mainly in CM and EM, and CD8+ clones in EMRA.

In the case of this clonotype: What it binds is unknown.

Per the germline V gene, CDR1 is MNHEY and CDR2 is SMNVEV (reference sequence). The V gene lost 4 bases and the J gene lost 5 bases, with 12 bases spanning the gap. The CDR3 totals 14 residues. TCRdb recomputed calls from the 5' RACE reads with MiXCR, one row per CDR3 protein. The repertoire holds about 290,000 distinct CDR3 sequences, with 15% as singletons. The TCR sequence derives from a man aged 18 to 30 who had mild COVID-19 (a few samples of this study predate the infection). Cell type and time point are not known. Sequencing was performed on PBMCs or a T cell subset sorted from them (not recorded which). V gene TRBV27 combines with J gene TRBJ1-5; possibly TRBD1 for D (6 bases). The DNA of the CDR3 is TGTGCCAGCAGTTCTTGGGGGGGCCATCAGCCCCAGCATTTT. Encoded protein: CASSSWGGHQPQHF.